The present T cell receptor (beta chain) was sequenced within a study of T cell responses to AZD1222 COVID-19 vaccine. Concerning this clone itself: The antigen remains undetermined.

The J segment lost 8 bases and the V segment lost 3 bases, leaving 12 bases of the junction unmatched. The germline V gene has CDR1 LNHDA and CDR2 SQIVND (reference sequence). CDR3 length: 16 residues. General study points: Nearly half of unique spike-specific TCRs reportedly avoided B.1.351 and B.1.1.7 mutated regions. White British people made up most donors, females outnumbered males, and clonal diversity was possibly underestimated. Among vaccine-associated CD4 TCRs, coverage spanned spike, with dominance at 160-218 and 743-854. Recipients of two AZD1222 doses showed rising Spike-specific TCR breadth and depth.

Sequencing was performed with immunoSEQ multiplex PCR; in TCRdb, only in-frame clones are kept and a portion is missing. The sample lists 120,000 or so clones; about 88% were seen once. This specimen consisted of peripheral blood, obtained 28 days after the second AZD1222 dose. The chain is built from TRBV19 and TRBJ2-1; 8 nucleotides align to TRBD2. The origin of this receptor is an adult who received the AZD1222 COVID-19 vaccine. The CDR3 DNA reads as TGTGCCAGTAGTATTTATATGGCGGGGGGCCGGCATGAGCAGTTCTTC. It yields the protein CASSIYMAGGRHEQFF.